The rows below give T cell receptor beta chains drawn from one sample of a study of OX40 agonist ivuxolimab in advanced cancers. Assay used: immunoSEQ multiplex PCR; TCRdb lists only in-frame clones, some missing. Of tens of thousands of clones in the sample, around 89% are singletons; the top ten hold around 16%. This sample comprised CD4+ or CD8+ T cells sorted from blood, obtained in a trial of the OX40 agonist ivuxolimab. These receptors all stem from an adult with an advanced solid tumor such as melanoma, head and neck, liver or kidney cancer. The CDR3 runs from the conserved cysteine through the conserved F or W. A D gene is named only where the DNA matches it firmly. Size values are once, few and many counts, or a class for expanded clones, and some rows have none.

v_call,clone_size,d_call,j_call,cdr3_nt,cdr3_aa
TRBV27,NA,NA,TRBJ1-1,TGTGCCAGCAGTTTGTCCATAGGAACATGGACTGAAGCTTTCTTT,CASSLSIGTWTEAFF
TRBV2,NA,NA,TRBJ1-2,TGTGCCAGCAGTTATTCAAAGAACAACTATGGCTACACCTTC,CASSYSKNNYGYTF
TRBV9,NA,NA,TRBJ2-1,TGTGCCAGCAGCGTAGTAGGGGATGAGCAGTTCTTC,CASSVVGDEQFF
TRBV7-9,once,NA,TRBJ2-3,TGTGCCAGCAGCATGGGAACAGGGAATTTATATTTT,CASSMGTGNLYF
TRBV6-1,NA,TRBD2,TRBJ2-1,TGTGCCAGCAGTGAAGGGGCGGGAGGTTACTTAGGGTCCTACAATGAGCAGTTCTTC,CASSEGAGGYLGSYNEQFF
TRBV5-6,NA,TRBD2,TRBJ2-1,TGTGCCAGCAGCTACGGGACTAGCGGGAGGGTAGGGCAGTTCTTC,CASSYGTSGRVGQFF
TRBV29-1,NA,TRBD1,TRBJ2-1,TGCAGCGTTTATGGGACAGGGGAGAGCGAGCAGTTCTTC,CSVYGTGESEQFF
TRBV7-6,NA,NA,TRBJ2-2,TGTGCCAGCAGCTTATCCCGCCGTGGGGAGCTGTTTTTT,CASSLSRRGELFF
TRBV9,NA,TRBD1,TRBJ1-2,TGTGCCAGCAGCGTTGGACAGGGGAATGGCTACACCTTC,CASSVGQGNGYTF
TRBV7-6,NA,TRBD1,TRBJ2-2,TGTGCCAGCAGCAAGGACAGGGGCGCGGCCACCGGGGAGCTGTTTTTT,CASSKDRGAATGELFF
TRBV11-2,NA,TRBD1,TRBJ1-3,TGTGCCAGCAGCTCAACAGGGGGCGGAAACACCATATATTTT,CASSSTGGGNTIYF
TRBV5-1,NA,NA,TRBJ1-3,TGCGCCAGCAGCTTGTGGGCAGCATCTGGAAACACCATATATTTT,CASSLWAASGNTIYF
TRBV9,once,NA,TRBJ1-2,TGTGCCAGCACCCGAGGGGGGGCAAATGGCTACACCTTC,CASTRGGANGYTF
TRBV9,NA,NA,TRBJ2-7,TGTGCCAGCAGCGGACGCCCTTTGGGAGACTACGAGCAGTACTTC,CASSGRPLGDYEQYF
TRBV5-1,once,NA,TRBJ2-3,TGCGCCAGCAGCTTGACCCCTAGTGGAGATACGCAGTATTTT,CASSLTPSGDTQYF
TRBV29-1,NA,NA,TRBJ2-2,TGCAGCGTGCATGAGGGCACCGGGGAGCTGTTTTTT,CSVHEGTGELFF
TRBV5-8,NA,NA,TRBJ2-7,TGTGCCAGCAGCCCGGGGTACGAGCAGTACTTC,CASSPGYEQYF
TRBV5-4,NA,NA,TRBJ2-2,TGTGCCAGCAGCACCCTGGGCACATACACCGGGGAGCTGTTTTTT,CASSTLGTYTGELFF
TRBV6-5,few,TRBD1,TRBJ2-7,TGTGCCAGCAGTTACGTCGCAGGGGGACACGAGCAGTACTTC,CASSYVAGGHEQYF
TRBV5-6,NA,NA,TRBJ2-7,TGTGCCGTCGGGGCCAGCAGGGCCAACCCCTACGAGCAGTACTTC,CAVGASRANPYEQYF
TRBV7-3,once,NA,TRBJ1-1,TGTGCCAGCAGCCTCGTAAAAGGGAACACTGAAGCTTTCTTT,CASSLVKGNTEAFF
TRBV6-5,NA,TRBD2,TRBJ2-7,TGTGCCAGCAGTTACTCTAGCGGGAGGGTCTCCTACGAGCAGTACTTC,CASSYSSGRVSYEQYF
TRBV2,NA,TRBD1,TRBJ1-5,TGTGCCAGCAGTGAACCAGGGGGCTTCGGACAGCCCCAGCATTTT,CASSEPGGFGQPQHF
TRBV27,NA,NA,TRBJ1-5,TGTGCCAGCAGTTTAGTGGGGGGGCCGGGACAGCCCCAGCATTTT,CASSLVGGPGQPQHF
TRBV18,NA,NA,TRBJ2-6,TGTGCCAGCTCACTTATTGGGCCTAACCCGACTGGGGCCAACGTCCTGACTTTC,CASSLIGPNPTGANVLTF
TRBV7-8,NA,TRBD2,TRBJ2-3,TGTGCCAGCAGCTTTGACAGCGGGGGGGAGGGCACAGATACGCAGTATTTT,CASSFDSGGEGTDTQYF
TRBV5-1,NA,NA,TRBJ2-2,TGCGCCAGCAGCTTGTCGTGGGCAGAGAACACCGGGGAGCTGTTTTTT,CASSLSWAENTGELFF
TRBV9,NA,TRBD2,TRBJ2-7,TGTGCCAGCAACCCAGCGGGGGCGTCCTACGAGCAGTACTTC,CASNPAGASYEQYF
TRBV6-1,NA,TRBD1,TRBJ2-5,TGTGCCATCGGAGGGGACAGGGGGGTCCGAGAGACCCAGTACTTC,CAIGGDRGVRETQYF
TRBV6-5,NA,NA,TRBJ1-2,TGTGCCAGCAGTTATCACGTGGATACTAGATATGGCTACACCTTC,CASSYHVDTRYGYTF
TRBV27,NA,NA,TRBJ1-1,TGTGCCAGCAGTTTAAGGAACATGAACACTGAAGCTTTCTTT,CASSLRNMNTEAFF
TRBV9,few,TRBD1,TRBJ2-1,TGTGCCAGCAGCGTAAGCGGGACAGGGCTCGGTGAGCAGTTCTTC,CASSVSGTGLGEQFF
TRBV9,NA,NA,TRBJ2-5,TGTGCCAGCAGCGTAGCTTACAGGGAACAAGAGACCCAGTACTTC,CASSVAYREQETQYF
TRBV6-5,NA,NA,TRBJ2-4,TGTGCCAGCAGTATCGGGCAAGGGGGGGACATTCAGTACTTC,CASSIGQGGDIQYF
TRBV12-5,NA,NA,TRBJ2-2,TGTGCTAGTGGCTCATTAGCGGAAACCGGGGAGCTGTTTTTT,CASGSLAETGELFF
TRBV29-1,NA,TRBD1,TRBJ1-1,TGCAGCGTTGAAGGCAGGGGGGAATTATACACTGAAGCTTTCTTT,CSVEGRGELYTEAFF
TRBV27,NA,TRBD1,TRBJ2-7,TGTGCCAGCAGCCTCCGGGACAGGGCACCCTACGAGCAGTACTTC,CASSLRDRAPYEQYF
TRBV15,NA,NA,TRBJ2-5,TGTGCCACCAGCACGGGACTCCAAGAGACCCAGTACTTC,CATSTGLQETQYF
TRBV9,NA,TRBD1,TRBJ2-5,TGTGCCAGCAGCGCGAACAGGGGGCGGGAGACCCAGTACTTC,CASSANRGRETQYF
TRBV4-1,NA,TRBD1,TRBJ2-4,TGCGCCAGCAGCCGAGAGACAGGGAGTGCCAAAAACATTCAGTACTTC,CASSRETGSAKNIQYF
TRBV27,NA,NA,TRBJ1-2,TGTGCCACCCGGCAAGGAGGGCATGGCTACACCTTC,CATRQGGHGYTF
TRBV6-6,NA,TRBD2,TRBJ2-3,TGTGCCAGCAGTTACTCCGCCGGGAGGCCCACAGATACGCAGTATTTT,CASSYSAGRPTDTQYF
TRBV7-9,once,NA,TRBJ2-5,TGTGCCAGCAGCTTCGATAGTGAGGAAGAGACCCAGTACTTC,CASSFDSEEETQYF